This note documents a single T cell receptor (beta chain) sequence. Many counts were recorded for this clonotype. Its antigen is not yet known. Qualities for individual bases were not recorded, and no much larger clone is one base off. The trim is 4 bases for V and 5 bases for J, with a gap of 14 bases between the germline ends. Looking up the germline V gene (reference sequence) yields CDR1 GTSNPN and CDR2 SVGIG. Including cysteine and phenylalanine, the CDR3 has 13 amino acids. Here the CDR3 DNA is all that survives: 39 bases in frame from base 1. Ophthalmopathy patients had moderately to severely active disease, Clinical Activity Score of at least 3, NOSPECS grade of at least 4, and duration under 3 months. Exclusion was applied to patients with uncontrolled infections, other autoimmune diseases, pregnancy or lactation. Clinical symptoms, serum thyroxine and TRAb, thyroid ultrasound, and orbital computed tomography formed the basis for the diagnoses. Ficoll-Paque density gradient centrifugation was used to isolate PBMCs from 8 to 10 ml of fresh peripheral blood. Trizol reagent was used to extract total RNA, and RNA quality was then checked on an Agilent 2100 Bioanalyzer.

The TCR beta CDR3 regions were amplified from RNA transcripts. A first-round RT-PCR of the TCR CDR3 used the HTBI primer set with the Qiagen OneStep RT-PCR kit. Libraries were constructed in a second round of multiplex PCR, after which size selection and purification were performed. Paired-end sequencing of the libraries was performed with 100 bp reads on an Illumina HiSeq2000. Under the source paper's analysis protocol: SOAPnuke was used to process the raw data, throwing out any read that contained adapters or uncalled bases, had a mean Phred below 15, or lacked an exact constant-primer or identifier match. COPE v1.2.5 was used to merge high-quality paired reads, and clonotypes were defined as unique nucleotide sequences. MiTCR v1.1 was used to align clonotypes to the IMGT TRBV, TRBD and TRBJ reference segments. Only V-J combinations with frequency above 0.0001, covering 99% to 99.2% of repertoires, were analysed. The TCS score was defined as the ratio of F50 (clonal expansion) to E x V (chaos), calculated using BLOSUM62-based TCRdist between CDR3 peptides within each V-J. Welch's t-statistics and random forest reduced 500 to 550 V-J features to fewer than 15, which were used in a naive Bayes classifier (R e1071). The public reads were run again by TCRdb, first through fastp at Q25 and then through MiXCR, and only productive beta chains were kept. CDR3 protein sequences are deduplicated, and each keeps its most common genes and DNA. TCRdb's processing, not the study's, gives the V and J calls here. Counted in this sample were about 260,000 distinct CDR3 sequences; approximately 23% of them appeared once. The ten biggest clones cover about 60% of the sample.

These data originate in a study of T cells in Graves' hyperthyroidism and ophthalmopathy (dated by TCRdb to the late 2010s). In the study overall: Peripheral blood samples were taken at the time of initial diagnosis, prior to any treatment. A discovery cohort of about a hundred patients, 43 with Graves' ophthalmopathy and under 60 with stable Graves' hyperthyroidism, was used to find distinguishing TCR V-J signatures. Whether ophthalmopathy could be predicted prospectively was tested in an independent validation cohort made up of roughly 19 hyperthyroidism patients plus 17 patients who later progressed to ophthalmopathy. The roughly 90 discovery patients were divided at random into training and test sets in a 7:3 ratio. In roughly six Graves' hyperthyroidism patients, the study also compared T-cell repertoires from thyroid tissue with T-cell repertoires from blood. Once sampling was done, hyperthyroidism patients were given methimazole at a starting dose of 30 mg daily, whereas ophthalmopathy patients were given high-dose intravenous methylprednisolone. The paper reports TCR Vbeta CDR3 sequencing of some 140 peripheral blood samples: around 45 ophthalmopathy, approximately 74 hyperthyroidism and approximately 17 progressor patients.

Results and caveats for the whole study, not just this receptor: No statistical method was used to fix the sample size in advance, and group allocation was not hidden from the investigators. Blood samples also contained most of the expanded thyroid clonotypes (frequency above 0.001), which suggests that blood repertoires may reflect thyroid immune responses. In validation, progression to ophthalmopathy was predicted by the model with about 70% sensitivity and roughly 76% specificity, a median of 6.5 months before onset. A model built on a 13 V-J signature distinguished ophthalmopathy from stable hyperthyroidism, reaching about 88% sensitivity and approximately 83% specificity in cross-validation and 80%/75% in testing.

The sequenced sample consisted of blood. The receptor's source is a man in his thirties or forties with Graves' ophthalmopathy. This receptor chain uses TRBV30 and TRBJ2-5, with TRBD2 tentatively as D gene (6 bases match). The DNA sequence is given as TGTGCCTGGAACATTGGAGGGTCTGAGACCCAGTACTTC. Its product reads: CAWNIGGSETQYF.